This entry describes one T cell receptor beta chain. This sample was included in a study of blood T cell repertoires in COVID-19. The V end was cut by 3 bases, the J end by 8 bases, with 9 bases between. The CDR3 contains 12 residues. Per the study methods: Using reference gene primer amplification, nucleated cell counts were estimated. Sequencing was performed with immunoSEQ multiplex PCR; in TCRdb, only in-frame clones are kept and a portion is missing. V and J calls and clone size are as listed in that table; D and trimming were resolved from the DNA. The repertoire holds around 200,000 clones, approximately 86% seen once, with 2.5% to 3.5% in the top ten.

The receptor was derived from a man aged 35 to 55 with active or convalescent COVID-19. V usage is TRBV12-3 or TRBV12-4 and J usage is TRBJ2-3; possibly TRBD1 for D (5 bases). Sequencing was performed on peripheral blood. As DNA, the CDR3 is TGTGCCAGCAGTTTGGCAGGGTCTACGCAGTATTTT. It codes for CASSLAGSTQYF.